Below, 10 T cell receptor beta chains from the same sample are listed, as sequenced in a study of monozygotic twins with cystic fibrosis. Sequencing used immunoSEQ multiplex PCR; TCRdb keeps in-frame clones, though not all of them. Seen here are about 22,000 clones, around nine tenths observed once, and the top ten hold 1% to 1.5%. The material sequenced was blood. The receptors shown here come from a woman aged 30 to 39 with cystic fibrosis.

The rearrangement uses TRBV12-5 and TRBJ2-1; D may be TRBD1 or TRBD2 (5 bases each). V lost 2 bases to trimming and J lost 5 bases, with 13 bases between them. Germline lookup yields CDR1 LGHNT and CDR2 FRNRAP. This CDR3 has 15 amino acids. The CDR3: CASGLTGMRDNEQFF. The CDR3 region has the DNA TGTGCTAGTGGTTTGACAGGTATGCGGGACAATGAGCAGTTCTTC.

In this sample, this clone turned up a few times. V is TRBV6-1 and J is TRBJ1-3; D unclear. Germline-derived CDR1 and CDR2 are MNHNS and SASEGT. This CDR3 has 15 residues. V was shortened by 6 bases and J by 0 bases, with 12 bases between the two germline ends. The DNA of the CDR3 is TGTGCCAGCAGGACAAGGACGGCCTCTGGAAACACCATATATTTT. Translation: CASRTRTASGNTIYF.

V is TRBV12-5 and J is TRBJ2-6, with 8 positions matching TRBD1. Looked up from germline, CDR1 is LGHNT and CDR2 is FRNRAP. The V gene end was trimmed by 1 base and the J gene end by 2 bases; junction bases not matched to a gene: 13. The CDR3 totals 20 residues. CDR3 sequence reads: CASGLARTGITRAGANVLTF. The CDR3 DNA sequence: TGTGCTAGTGGTTTGGCTCGGACAGGGATTACCAGAGCTGGGGCCAACGTCCTGACTTTC.

The V and J genes are TRBV11-2 and TRBJ1-6; no reliable D call. Germline V gives CDR1 SGHAT, CDR2 FQNNGV. V shed 4 bases and J shed 2 bases, with 12 bases lying between them. This CDR3 has 16 residues. CDR3 region: CASSSRPGAYNSPLHF. CDR3 in DNA: TGTGCCAGCAGCTCAAGACCAGGCGCCTATAATTCACCCCTCCACTTT.

V usage is TRBV19 and J usage is TRBJ2-7, with 7 bases matching TRBD2. V lost 1 base, J lost 1 base, and 4 bases stayed unmatched. This CDR3 contains 15 residues. CDR1 is LNHDA, CDR2 SQIVND, per germline (reference sequence). The CDR3: CASSIGVRGSYEQYF. The DNA for the CDR3 is TGTGCCAGTAGTATAGGGGTGCGGGGGTCCTACGAGCAGTACTTC.

This clone was counted between two and nine times. The genes are TRBV19 and TRBJ1-6; the D gene is possibly TRBD1 (6 bases). CDR1 is LNHDA and CDR2 is SQIVND in the germline V gene (reference sequence). V dropped 2 bases and J dropped 9 bases, with 11 bases sitting between them. CDR3 length: 14 amino acids. The CDR3 spells CASSITRGGSPLHF. The CDR3 bases are TGTGCCAGTAGTATAACCAGAGGGGGTTCACCCCTCCACTTT.

V usage is TRBV27 and J usage is TRBJ2-7; 7 bases are shared with TRBD1. The J segment lost 7 bases and the V segment lost 2 bases, leaving 14 bases of the junction unmatched. This CDR3 spans 16 amino acids. The V gene's germline CDR1 is MNHEY and CDR2 SMNVEV (reference sequence). CDR3 protein: CASSLVGTANLWEQYF. CDR3 coding DNA: TGTGCCAGCAGTTTAGTTGGGACAGCAAACCTTTGGGAGCAGTACTTC.

V and J are TRBV5-1 and TRBJ2-7; D is ambiguous. The CDR3 runs 13 residues. With 4 bases removed from V and 0 bases from J, the gap between germline ends came to 8 bases. CDR1 and CDR2 (germline): SGHRS, YFSETQ. This chain's CDR3 is CASSGGSSYEQYF. For the CDR3, the DNA is TGCGCCAGCAGCGGTGGATCCTCCTACGAGCAGTACTTC.

This clone was recorded once. The chain has TRBV7-8 and TRBJ2-7, with D perhaps TRBD1 or TRBD2 (5 bases each). The V end was cut by 5 bases, the J end by 4 bases, with 24 bases between. The germline V gene encodes CDR1 SGHVS and CDR2 FQNEAQ. This CDR3 spans 17 amino acids. The CDR3 loop is CASSPLMGEGRRYEQYF. CDR3 in DNA: TGTGCCAGCAGCCCTCTGATGGGGGAAGGTCGAAGGTACGAGCAGTACTTC.

The rearrangement uses TRBV5-5 and TRBJ1-2; the match to TRBD1 covers 7 bases. The J segment lost 8 bases and the V segment lost 0 bases, leaving 7 bases of the junction unmatched. This CDR3 has 14 residues. Germline V gives CDR1 SGHKS, CDR2 YYEKEE (reference sequence). CDR3 residues: CASSLATQGRGYTF. CDR3 sequence (DNA): TGTGCCAGCAGCTTGGCGACACAGGGGAGGGGCTACACCTTC.